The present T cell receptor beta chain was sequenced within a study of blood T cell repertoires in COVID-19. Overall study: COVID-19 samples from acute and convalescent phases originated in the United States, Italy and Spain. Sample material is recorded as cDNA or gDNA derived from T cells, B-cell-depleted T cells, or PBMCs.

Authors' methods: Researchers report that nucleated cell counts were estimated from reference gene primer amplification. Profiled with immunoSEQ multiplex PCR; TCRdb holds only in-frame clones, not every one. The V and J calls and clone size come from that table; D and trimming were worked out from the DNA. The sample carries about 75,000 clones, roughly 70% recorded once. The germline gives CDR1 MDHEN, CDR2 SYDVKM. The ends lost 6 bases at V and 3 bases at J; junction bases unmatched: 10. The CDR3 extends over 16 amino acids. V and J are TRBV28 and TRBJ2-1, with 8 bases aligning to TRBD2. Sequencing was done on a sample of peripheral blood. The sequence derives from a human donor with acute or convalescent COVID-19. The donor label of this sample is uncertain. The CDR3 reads CASSPPGAGVYNEQFF. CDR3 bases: TGTGCCAGCAGCCCACCGGGAGCGGGGGTCTACAATGAGCAGTTCTTC.